This T cell receptor (beta chain) was recorded in a study of CD8 T cells in Susac syndrome. TCR beta sequences were obtained from blood CD8+ and CD4+ T cells. CD8+ and CD4+ T cells were negatively isolated; TEMRA cells were FACS-enriched. This clonotype appeared a single time. Trimming removed 11 bases from V and 7 bases from J; junction bases left unmatched: 12. Germline CDR1 reads SNHLY; CDR2 reads FYNNEI. CDR3 size: 15 residues. An amount of RNA that ranged from roughly 0.45 to 1 ug was reverse transcribed with random hexamers. Across 54 Vbeta and 13 Jbeta, TCR beta CDR3 was amplified with immunoSEQ multiplex PCR. Via MiXCR, TCRdb re-called the immunoSEQ multiplex PCR reads, giving one row per CDR3 protein. The sample has approximately 200,000 distinct CDR3 sequences, around 95% seen once.

Source material: CD4+ T cells from PBMCs. This chain uses TRBV2 with TRBJ1-6; 9 nucleotides agree with TRBD1. The clonotype originates from a human donor with multiple sclerosis. The CDR3: CASVPQTGGNSPLHF. As DNA, the CDR3 is TGTGCCTCCGTCCCCCAAACAGGGGGCAATTCACCCCTCCACTTT. Supplemented by reference TRBV2 and TRBJ1-6, the full variable domain reads EPEVTQTPSHQVTQMGQEVILRCVPISNHLYFYWYRQILGQKVEFLVSFYNNEISEKSEIFDDQFSVERPDGSNFTLKIRSTKLEDSAMYFCASVPQTGGNSPLHFGNGTRLTVT.